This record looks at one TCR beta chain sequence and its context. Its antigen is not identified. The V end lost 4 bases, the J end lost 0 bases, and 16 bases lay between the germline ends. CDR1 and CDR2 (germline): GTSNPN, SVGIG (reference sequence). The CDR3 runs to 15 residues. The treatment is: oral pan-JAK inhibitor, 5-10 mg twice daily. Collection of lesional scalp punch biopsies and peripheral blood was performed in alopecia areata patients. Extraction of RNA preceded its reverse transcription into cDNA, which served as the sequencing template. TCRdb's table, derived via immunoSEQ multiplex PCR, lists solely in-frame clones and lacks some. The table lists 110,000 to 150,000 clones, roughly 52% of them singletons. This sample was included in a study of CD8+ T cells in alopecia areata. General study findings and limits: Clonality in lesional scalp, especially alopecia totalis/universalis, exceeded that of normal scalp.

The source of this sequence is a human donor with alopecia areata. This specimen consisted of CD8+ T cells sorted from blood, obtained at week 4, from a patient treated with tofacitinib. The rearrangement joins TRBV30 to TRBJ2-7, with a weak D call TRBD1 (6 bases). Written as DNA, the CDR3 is TGTGCCTGGACTCCCAGGGGATTGAGCTCCTACGAGCAGTACTTC. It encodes CAWTPRGLSSYEQYF.